This TCR beta chain appears in the sequencing data of a study of blood T cells in healthy people across ages. Study summary: Template switching caught about one barcoded beta molecule for each two T cells. Regarding the study as a whole: Naive T cell percentage strongly correlated with TCR beta diversity.

A second PCR, run for 7 to 11 cycles, used a sample-barcoded 5' primer plus a J-beta primer mix. TCRdb re-called the 5' RACE reads through MiXCR, storing one row per CDR3 protein. The data hold fewer than 800,000 distinct CDR3 sequences, with less than 40% observed a single time. In its sample, this clonotype was seen many times. Its target is not known. CDR3 size: 12 residues. From germline, CDR1 is SNHLY and CDR2 FYNNEI. Investigators took 8.5 to 10 milliliters of peripheral blood from every donor. The sequence was obtained from a woman older than 75 in good health. The sequenced material came from blood. The chain is built from TRBV2 and TRBJ2-5, with D possibly called TRBD1 or TRBD2 (6 bases each). The end of the DNA aligns better with TRBJ2-7, so the J call may be wrong. In nucleotides, the CDR3 is TGTGCCAGCAGTGTCGGGGGCGACGAGCAGTACTTC. It yields the protein CASSVGGDEQYF.